This T cell receptor (beta chain) was retrieved from a study of shared clonotypes between healthy human individuals. Study-level information: Three CD4 naive, three CD4 memory, two CD8 naive and one CD8 memory plate were used per donor. Study results and limitations: Non-shared clonotypes had lower generation probabilities than those shared by all four donors. Represented genetic and exposure-history diversity was restricted by having few donors.

Deep was the level at which the assay was run. Generated by immunoSEQ multiplex PCR, the TCRdb table keeps only in-frame clones and is missing some. Of over 2 million clones in the sample, just under 95% were seen once. The CDR3 covers 15 residues. Germline V lookup: CDR1 MNHNY, CDR2 SVGAGI (reference sequence). V trimming: 1 base; J trimming: 4 bases; junction bases outside the gene matches: 5. Naive CD8 cells were CD45RO-negative, positively selected for CCR7, excluding terminally differentiated effector memory CD45RA+ cells. Details on this clone: Its target is not known.

Sequenced material: naive CD8+ T cells sorted from blood. The clonotype comes from a man between 18 and 29 years old in good health. This chain connects TRBV6-6 to TRBJ2-3; 7 bases line up with TRBD1. CDR3 amino acids: CASSYFDRAADTQYF. CDR3 DNA sequence: TGTGCCAGCAGTTACTTCGACAGGGCGGCAGATACGCAGTATTTT.